The T cell receptor (beta chain) described here comes from a study of tumor-infiltrating lymphocytes in primary liver carcinoma. About the study: All patients, whether men or women, fell within 30 to 69 years of age.

Making TCR beta cDNA involved around 500 ng total RNA and a constant-region primer. TCR beta libraries came from three nested multiplex PCR rounds using slightly modified ARM-PCR. Investigators reported that the first two PCR rounds, at around 9 cycles each, used TRBV1-TRBV30 forward primers with a C-beta reverse primer. TCRdb reprocessed the multiplex PCR reads with MiXCR, giving one entry per CDR3 protein. The table has hundreds of thousands of distinct CDR3 sequences, 45% to 70% seen once. Between the trimmed V and J ends, which lost 7 bases and 6 bases, there was a span of 10 bases. This CDR3 is built from 12 residues. Germline V CDR1 and CDR2: MGHRA, YSYEKL. They got blood RNA out of unsorted whole blood and also pulled out germline DNA. Blood samples of roughly 4.2 milliliters were drawn preoperatively.

The chain carries TRBV4-1 and TRBJ2-1, with no clear D. The specimen was peripheral blood. This clonotype originated in a woman in her 30s with primary liver carcinoma and hepatitis B virus infection. The CDR3 DNA is TGCGCCAGCATGAGTTTGGGCAATGAGCAGTTCTTC. The encoded protein is CASMSLGNEQFF.